Each of the 3 T cell receptor beta chains below was sequenced from the same sample in a study of siplizumab effects on memory and regulatory T cells. Clones were read by immunoSEQ multiplex PCR, and TCRdb kept only the in-frame ones, dropping some. The top ten hold around 0.31% of the sample, which has fewer than 100,000 clones, about 93% seen once. The sequenced material came from non-Treg CD4+ T cells sorted from blood. These receptors were collected from a human donor in good health.

The V call is TRBV15, the J call TRBJ1-5, with 12 bases that match TRBD1. Trimming cost V 1 base and J 4 bases; bases outside gene matches: 5. Germline assignment: CDR1 LNHNV and CDR2 YYDKDF (reference sequence). The CDR3 is made up of 17 amino acids. The CDR3 loop reads CATSRGGQGALNQPQHF. CDR3 DNA sequence: TGTGCCACCAGCAGAGGGGGACAGGGGGCCCTGAATCAGCCCCAGCATTTT.

This clone was counted once. The chain couples TRBV19 to TRBJ2-3; D possibly corresponds to TRBD2 (6 bases). V was clipped by 6 bases and J by 2 bases, with 15 bases between them. Per the germline V gene, CDR1 is LNHDA and CDR2 is SQIVND (reference sequence). The CDR3 length is 15 residues. CDR3 region: CASRRRGFFTDTQYF. The CDR3 region has the DNA TGTGCCAGTAGAAGGCGGGGTTTTTTCACAGATACGCAGTATTTT.

The chain uses TRBV30 and TRBJ2-3; 12 bases agree with TRBD2. The CDR3 totals 17 residues. Unmatched junction bases numbered 7, after V lost 3 bases and J lost 0 bases. The germline V gene encodes CDR1 GTSNPN and CDR2 SVGIG (reference sequence). The CDR3 here is CAWRKPGTSGSTDTQYF. The CDR3 DNA reads TGTGCCTGGAGGAAACCTGGGACTAGCGGGAGCACAGATACGCAGTATTTT.